Below, 26 T cell receptor beta chains from the same sample are listed, as sequenced in a study of early T cells in non-severe SARS-CoV-2 infection. TCRdb re-called the 5' RACE reads through MiXCR, storing one row per CDR3 protein. Of approximately 48,000 distinct CDR3 sequences listed, approximately 8.5% are singletons. The sequencing input was whole blood. The receptors here all came from an adult who was a healthcare worker with PCR-confirmed SARS-CoV-2 infection or an uninfected control (not recorded which).

The chain carries TRBV7-2 and TRBJ2-2; no clear D. This CDR3 has 16 residues. Deletions cut 1 base from V and 1 base from J, with 10 bases between. From germline, CDR1 is SGHTA and CDR2 FQGNSA. CDR3 region: CASSLVLGRNTGELFF. The DNA for the CDR3 is TGTGCCAGCAGCTTAGTGTTGGGAAGGAACACCGGGGAGCTGTTTTTT.

V and J are TRBV7-9 and TRBJ2-1; possible D gene TRBD1, 6 bases. From germline, CDR1 is SEHNR and CDR2 FQNEAQ (reference sequence). V was clipped by 5 bases and J by 0 bases, with 11 bases between them. This CDR3 is 15 amino acids long. The CDR3 DNA reads as TGTGCCAGCAGCCAGGGGACGGGCTCCTACAATGAGCAGTTCTTC. Encoded protein: CASSQGTGSYNEQFF.

In this sample, this clonotype turned up many times. The chain employs TRBV7-2 and TRBJ2-7; 7 bases line up with TRBD1. The V and J ends lost 5 bases and 2 bases, in that order; junction bases with no gene match: 9. The V gene's germline CDR1 is SGHTA and CDR2 FQGNSA. The CDR3 totals 15 residues. CDR3 sequence: CASSPGQYLAYEQYF. The CDR3 DNA sequence: TGTGCCAGCAGCCCGGGACAGTACCTTGCCTACGAGCAGTACTTC. The variable domain in full, completed from reference TRBV7-2 and TRBJ2-7, reads GAGVSQSPSNKVTEKGKDVELRCDPISGHTALYWYRQSLGQGLEFLIYFQGNSAPDKSGLPSDRFSAERTGGSVSTLTIQRTQQEDSAVYLCASSPGQYLAYEQYFGPGTRLTVT.

This clonotype was found many times. This chain joins TRBV28 and TRBJ1-2; the D gene is possibly TRBD1 (5 bases). Trimming left V 5 bases short and J 2 bases short, with 15 bases between. This CDR3 comprises 15 residues. Germline V gives CDR1 MDHEN, CDR2 SYDVKM. In DNA form, the CDR3 reads TGTGCCAGCAGTAGGCCGGGACGGAAAAACTATGGCTACACCTTC. It codes for CASSRPGRKNYGYTF.

This clonotype occurred a few times. The CDR3 sequence: CASTRRVLFEQYF. The DNA of the CDR3 is TGTGCCAGCACCCGACGGGTCCTATTCGAGCAGTACTTC. This chain uses TRBV28 with TRBJ2-7; no definite D call. The V and J ends lost 7 bases and 6 bases respectively, with 16 bases between them. The germline V gene has CDR1 MDHEN and CDR2 SYDVKM. This CDR3 spans 13 amino acids.

The table lists this clonotype with many counts. V and J are TRBV28 and TRBJ2-2; 8 nucleotides align to TRBD2. Germline CDR1 is MDHEN and CDR2 is SYDVKM. This CDR3 is built from 14 residues. The J segment lost 11 bases and the V segment lost 5 bases, leaving 10 bases of the junction unmatched. Here the CDR3 reads CASSQPGGRRELFF. In DNA form, the CDR3 reads TGTGCCAGCAGTCAACCAGGCGGGAGGAGAGAGCTGTTTTTT.

This clonotype was observed many times. The genes are TRBV27 and TRBJ2-7; 7 bases map to TRBD2. CDR1 and CDR2 from the germline V gene are MNHEY and SMNVEV (reference sequence). V lost 5 bases, J lost 2 bases, and 6 bases stayed unmatched. The CDR3 is made up of 14 amino acids. The CDR3 coding sequence is TGTGCCAGCAGTCAAATAGCGGGTCCCTACGAGCAGTACTTC. Translating gives CASSQIAGPYEQYF.

This clonotype was detected only a few times. The chain uses TRBV11-2 and TRBJ2-1; D is ambiguous. Germline assignment: CDR1 SGHAT and CDR2 FQNNGV. V gave up 3 bases and J gave up 6 bases, with 12 bases separating them. The CDR3 is made up of 14 amino acids. Here the CDR3 DNA reads TGTGCCAGCAGCTTCTCTGCCGGGCCCAATGAGCAGTTCTTC. Translation: CASSFSAGPNEQFF.

At least ten counts were recorded for this clonotype. As DNA, the CDR3 is TGTGCCAGCAGCCCGATAGGGCGGGAGACAATAGATACGCAGTATTTT. The encoded protein is CASSPIGRETIDTQYF. The chain couples TRBV4-2 to TRBJ2-3, with 7 bases lining up with TRBD2. V lost 4 bases, J lost 5 bases, and 12 bases stayed unmatched. Germline CDR1 LGHNA, CDR2 YNFKEQ. The CDR3 totals 16 residues.

This clonotype was detected ten times or more. The chain joins TRBV20-1 to TRBJ1-4, with D perhaps matching TRBD1 (6 bases). V shed 0 bases and J shed 5 bases, with 13 bases lying between them. The germline gives CDR1 DFQATT, CDR2 SNEGSKA (reference sequence). The CDR3 totals 15 residues. CDR3 protein: CSAREVGQKNEKLFF. CDR3 nucleotides: TGCAGTGCTAGAGAGGTCGGACAGAAAAATGAAAAACTGTTTTTT.

The V call is TRBV21-1, the J call TRBJ1-2. TRBV21-1 is labeled a pseudogene. The CDR3 spans 16 residues. The CDR3 DNA sequence: TGTGCCAGCAGCAAAGTGGGAGGGGCAGCTAACTATGGCTACACCTTC. It codes for CASSKVGGAANYGYTF.

This clonotype was picked up many times. The V gene is TRBV28, the J gene TRBJ2-3; D might be TRBD1 or TRBD2, each matching 5 bases. Germline assignment: CDR1 MDHEN and CDR2 SYDVKM. This CDR3 is 16 amino acids long. V gave up 5 bases and J gave up 6 bases, with 21 bases separating them. CDR3 in amino acids: CASSQMRDLGRDTQYF. For the CDR3, the DNA is TGTGCCAGCAGTCAGATGAGGGACCTGGGCCGGGATACGCAGTATTTT.

This clonotype came up a few times. The V gene is TRBV20-1, the J gene TRBJ2-6; D is uncertain. In germline, CDR1 is DFQATT, CDR2 SNEGSKA (reference sequence). This CDR3 contains 16 residues. The V end lost 3 bases, the J end lost 0 bases, and 12 bases lay between the germline ends. This CDR3 reads CSARGPSFSGANVLTF. The CDR3 coding sequence is TGCAGTGCTAGGGGCCCGTCATTCTCTGGGGCCAACGTCCTGACTTTC.

This clonotype has at least ten counts. The chain is built from TRBV5-1 and TRBJ1-1; 8 bases line up with TRBD1. The CDR3 is 14 amino acids. Looked up from germline, CDR1 is SGHRS and CDR2 is YFSETQ. The junction had 5 bases not matched to a gene; V was cut back by 2 bases and J by 5 bases. The CDR3, as DNA: TGCGCCAGCAGCTTCGGACAGGGAGGGACTGAAGCTTTCTTT. The encoded protein is CASSFGQGGTEAFF.

The CDR3 protein is CASSSPLAEKHEQYF. CDR3 bases: TGTGCCAGCAGCTCGCCCCTAGCGGAAAAGCACGAGCAGTACTTC. The chain uses TRBV5-4 and TRBJ2-7, with 7 nucleotides matching TRBD2. J gave up 5 bases and V 3 bases, and 11 bases lay outside the gene matches. Per germline, CDR1 SGHNT and CDR2 YYREEE (reference sequence). The CDR3 covers 15 residues. Complete variable domain (other parts from reference TRBV5-4 and TRBJ2-7): ETGVTQSPTHLIKTRGQQVTLRCSSQSGHNTVSWYQQALGQGPQFIFQYYREEENGRGNFPPRFSGLQFPNYSSELNVNALELDDSALYLCASSSPLAEKHEQYFGPGTRLTVT.

The chain combines TRBV30 with TRBJ1-1, with 7 bases aligning to TRBD1. V lost 0 bases and J lost 4; bases outside the gene matches: 8. The germline V gene has CDR1 GTSNPN and CDR2 SVGIG (reference sequence). The CDR3 sequence is 15 residues long. The CDR3, as DNA: TGTGCCTGGAGTGTTGTAGGGGGCGCGGGCACTGAAGCTTTCTTT. This codes for CAWSVVGGAGTEAFF.

There are many counts of this clonotype. The chain couples TRBV30 to TRBJ2-5, with TRBD1 matching over 7 bases. Germline CDR1 reads GTSNPN; CDR2 reads SVGIG (reference sequence). V lost 3 bases, J lost 2 bases, and 9 bases stayed unmatched. CDR3 size: 15 residues. The CDR3 sequence: CAWSNDRAAQETQYF. CDR3 in DNA: TGTGCCTGGAGCAACGACAGGGCCGCGCAAGAGACCCAGTACTTC.

The chain is built from TRBV5-1 and TRBJ2-2; TRBD1 aligns across 8 bases. The germline CDR1 and CDR2 sequences are SGHRS and YFSETQ. The CDR3 runs 15 residues. V shed 1 base, J shed 5 bases, and the junction held 4 bases outside the gene matches. The CDR3 DNA is TGCGCCAGCAGCTTGCGGACAGGGCGTACCGGGGAGCTGTTTTTT. It is translated as CASSLRTGRTGELFF.

In DNA, the CDR3 is TGTGCCAGCAGCTTTCAGGGGAGGTACGGTGGGGAGACCCAGTACTTC. It codes for CASSFQGRYGGETQYF. The rearrangement uses TRBV11-2 and TRBJ2-5; tentatively, D is TRBD1 or TRBD2 (6 bases each). CDR1 is SGHAT, CDR2 FQNNGV, per germline. The length of the CDR3 is 16 residues. V lost 3 bases and J 5 bases, leaving 19 bases between the germline ends.

At least ten counts were recorded for this clonotype. V usage is TRBV28 and J usage is TRBJ1-5, with TRBD1 matching 8 bases. The V gene's germline CDR1 is MDHEN and CDR2 SYDVKM. The CDR3 contains 18 residues. J was trimmed by 6 bases and V by 6 bases; bases with no gene match: 19. CDR3 amino acids: CASSPVKGSDRGGQPQHF. DNA for the CDR3: TGTGCCAGCAGCCCCGTCAAAGGAAGTGACAGGGGCGGTCAGCCCCAGCATTTT.

This clonotype was counted many times. CDR3: CAISESSYGYTF. CDR3 DNA: TGTGCCATCAGTGAGTCTTCCTATGGCTACACCTTC. This chain connects TRBV10-3 to TRBJ1-2; no firm D call. The CDR3 covers 12 residues. Germline loops: CDR1 ENHRY, CDR2 SYGVKD. V was pared by 0 bases and J by 4 bases, with 3 bases between.

In this sample, this clonotype turned up many times. V and J are TRBV27 and TRBJ2-7; tentative D call: TRBD2 (7 bases). V lost 5 bases and J lost 4, with 15 bases in between. The CDR3 runs 14 residues. CDR1 is MNHEY and CDR2 is SMNVEV in the germline V gene (reference sequence). The CDR3 DNA reads TGTGCCAGCAGTAAGCGGGACACCATGTACGAGCAGTACTTC. It yields the protein CASSKRDTMYEQYF.

There are many counts of this clonotype. V usage is TRBV20-1 and J usage is TRBJ2-3; TRBD1 matches at 10 bases. CDR1 DFQATT and CDR2 SNEGSKA come from the germline V gene (reference sequence). The CDR3 loop spans 15 amino acids. V lost 3 bases, J lost 3 bases, and 6 bases stayed unmatched. The CDR3 DNA reads as TGCAGTGCTAGTCCCCCGGGACAGGGGACAGATACGCAGTATTTT. Its protein product is CSASPPGQGTDTQYF.

This clonotype was counted at least ten times. The chain couples TRBV20-1 to TRBJ2-7, with a tentative D call TRBD2 (5 bases). The germline gives CDR1 DFQATT, CDR2 SNEGSKA (reference sequence). The CDR3 totals 15 residues. V lost 3 bases to trimming and J lost 3 bases, with 18 bases between them. CDR3 sequence: CSASGSLEENYEQYF. The CDR3 nucleotides are TGCAGTGCTAGTGGCTCTCTGGAGGAAAACTACGAGCAGTACTTC.

At least ten counts were recorded for this clonotype. V and J are TRBV9 and TRBJ2-3, with 7 positions matching TRBD2. The CDR3 has 16 residues. Germline V gene sequence: CDR1 SGDLS, CDR2 YYNGEE. V was pared by 3 bases and J by 3 bases, with 10 bases of the junction left unmatched. The CDR3 coding sequence is TGTGCCAGCAGCGGCCCGAGCGGGACTGGGACAGATACGCAGTATTTT. It encodes CASSGPSGTGTDTQYF.

This chain uses TRBV7-6 with TRBJ1-4; D is undetermined. The CDR3 runs 14 residues. The V gene's germline CDR1 is SGHVS and CDR2 FNYEAQ. V lost 5 bases and J lost 5, with 12 bases in between. The CDR3 here is CASSPSRGNEKLFF. Written as DNA, the CDR3 is TGTGCCAGCAGCCCAAGCCGCGGGAATGAAAAACTGTTTTTT.